What follows is one T cell receptor beta chain and its context. The antigen is undetermined. The data derive from a study of cytomegalovirus exposure and HLA in healthy donors. Study-wide points: It was fewer than 200 TCR beta chains that were listed as cytomegalovirus-associated. Some public TCRs appeared in many individuals, while most sequences were rare. Through in vitro validation, three CMV-associated chains were shown to be specific for CMV antigens.

The CDR3 spans 15 residues. J lost 6 bases, V lost 2 bases, and 5 bases had no gene match. From germline, CDR1 is SEHNR and CDR2 FQNEAQ (reference sequence). Some clones are missing from TCRdb's copy, which holds only in-frame ones; the method was immunoSEQ multiplex PCR. This table holds around 200,000 clones, about 80% found once. The donors belonged to the approximately 130-subject validation cohort, separate from the approximately 700-subject first cohort. Sequenced input: PBMCs. The sequence came from a woman aged 18-35 years in good health and CMV-seropositive. This chain uses TRBV7-9 with TRBJ2-3; 10 bases fit TRBD2. The CDR3 spells CASSLYSGGSDTQYF. The CDR3 nucleotides are TGTGCCAGCAGCTTATATAGCGGGGGGTCCGATACGCAGTATTTT.